A single T cell receptor beta chain is shown here with its context. The antigen is unknown. The CDR3 runs 14 residues. V was pared by 1 base and J by 7 bases, with 6 bases of the junction left unmatched. Germline V gene sequence: CDR1 GTSNPN, CDR2 SVGIG (reference sequence). This specimen belongs to a study of cytomegalovirus exposure and HLA in healthy donors. Study-level results: Researchers reported in a later analysis that a missense DCLRE1C variant was tied to TCR beta V- and J-gene trimming.

The study ran its PCR with 60 Vbeta and 13 Jbeta primers. Sequencing was performed with immunoSEQ multiplex PCR; in TCRdb, only in-frame clones are kept and a portion is missing. The table has over 75,000 clones, about 72% seen once. The sequence was collected from a man aged 30-40 years in good health and CMV-seronegative. The sample comprised PBMCs. The V and J genes are TRBV30 and TRBJ1-5, with 8 bases lining up with TRBD1. The CDR3 sequence is CAWSGSTGDQPQHF. Here the CDR3 DNA reads TGTGCCTGGAGTGGATCGACAGGGGACCAGCCCCAGCATTTT.